This is a list of T cell receptor beta chains from one sample in a study of blood T cell repertoires in COVID-19. Data came from immunoSEQ multiplex PCR; TCRdb stores just in-frame clones and leaves some out. The sample holds tens of thousands of clones, 60% to 80% seen once. The sequenced sample was peripheral blood. The receptors were sampled from a man aged 65 to 79 with active or convalescent COVID-19. Both conserved end residues are part of each CDR3. Each record gives: V gene, clone size, J gene, D gene, CDR3 DNA, CDR3 protein. The D gene is left open where the match is weak. A row's size may be missing; if present it is once, few, many or a size class.

v_call: TRBV5-1; clone_size: -; j_call: TRBJ2-5; d_call: TRBD2; cdr3_nt: TGCGCCAGCAGCTTGTCTAGCGGGGGGGCCGGGAAGACCCAGTACTTC; cdr3_aa: CASSLSSGGAGKTQYF
v_call: TRBV21-1; clone_size: -; j_call: TRBJ2-7; d_call: -; cdr3_nt: TGTGCCAGCAGCAAAGAGGCTAGCTCCTACGAGCAGTACTTC; cdr3_aa: CASSKEASSYEQYF
v_call: TRBV28; clone_size: -; j_call: TRBJ1-2; d_call: -; cdr3_nt: TGTGCCAGCAGTGAACAGGGAATCTATGGCTACACCTTC; cdr3_aa: CASSEQGIYGYTF
v_call: TRBV5-1; clone_size: -; j_call: TRBJ1-2; d_call: TRBD1; cdr3_nt: TGCGCCAGCAGTAGAACAGGGGCGGATGGCTACACCTTC; cdr3_aa: CASSRTGADGYTF
v_call: TRBV5-4; clone_size: -; j_call: TRBJ2-3; d_call: -; cdr3_nt: TGTGCCAGCAGCCGTAGCACAGATACGCAGTATTTT; cdr3_aa: CASSRSTDTQYF
v_call: TRBV3-1/TRBV3-2; clone_size: -; j_call: TRBJ1-6; d_call: -; cdr3_nt: TGTGCCAGCAGCTCCAGGGTAAATAATTCACCCCTCCACTTT; cdr3_aa: CASSSRVNNSPLHF
v_call: TRBV25-1; clone_size: -; j_call: TRBJ2-3; d_call: TRBD2; cdr3_nt: TGTGCCAGCAGTGAGGCGGTAGCGGGGGGCACAGATACGCAGTATTTT; cdr3_aa: CASSEAVAGGTDTQYF
v_call: TRBV28; clone_size: few; j_call: TRBJ2-6; d_call: -; cdr3_nt: TGTGCCAGCAGTTTAAGGGGGACTGGGGCCAACGTCCTGACTTTC; cdr3_aa: CASSLRGTGANVLTF
v_call: TRBV7-3; clone_size: -; j_call: TRBJ1-3; d_call: -; cdr3_nt: TGTGCCAGCAGCTTGGCGGAGTCTGGAAACACCATATATTTT; cdr3_aa: CASSLAESGNTIYF
v_call: TRBV6-5; clone_size: few; j_call: TRBJ1-1; d_call: -; cdr3_nt: TGTGCCAGCAGTACCGTTTGGGGGGGCACTGAAGCTTTCTTT; cdr3_aa: CASSTVWGGTEAFF
v_call: TRBV19; clone_size: few; j_call: TRBJ2-3; d_call: TRBD2; cdr3_nt: TGTGCCAGTAGTATGGAGCGGGGGGTGGCAGATACGCAGTATTTT; cdr3_aa: CASSMERGVADTQYF
v_call: TRBV19; clone_size: -; j_call: TRBJ1-4; d_call: TRBD1; cdr3_nt: TGTGCCAGTAGCCGGGACAGGGGTAGTGAAAAACTGTTTTTT; cdr3_aa: CASSRDRGSEKLFF
v_call: TRBV9; clone_size: -; j_call: TRBJ1-1; d_call: -; cdr3_nt: TGTGCCAGCAGCTCCAGAGTCGGTACGGGAACTGAAGCTTTCTTT; cdr3_aa: CASSSRVGTGTEAFF
v_call: TRBV5-5; clone_size: -; j_call: TRBJ2-2; d_call: TRBD1; cdr3_nt: TGTGCCAGCAGCCCGACGACAGGGGGAACCGGGGAGCTGTTTTTT; cdr3_aa: CASSPTTGGTGELFF
v_call: TRBV20-1; clone_size: -; j_call: TRBJ1-1; d_call: -; cdr3_nt: TGCAGTGCTTGGAACTCGGGAGCTTTCTTT; cdr3_aa: CSAWNSGAFF